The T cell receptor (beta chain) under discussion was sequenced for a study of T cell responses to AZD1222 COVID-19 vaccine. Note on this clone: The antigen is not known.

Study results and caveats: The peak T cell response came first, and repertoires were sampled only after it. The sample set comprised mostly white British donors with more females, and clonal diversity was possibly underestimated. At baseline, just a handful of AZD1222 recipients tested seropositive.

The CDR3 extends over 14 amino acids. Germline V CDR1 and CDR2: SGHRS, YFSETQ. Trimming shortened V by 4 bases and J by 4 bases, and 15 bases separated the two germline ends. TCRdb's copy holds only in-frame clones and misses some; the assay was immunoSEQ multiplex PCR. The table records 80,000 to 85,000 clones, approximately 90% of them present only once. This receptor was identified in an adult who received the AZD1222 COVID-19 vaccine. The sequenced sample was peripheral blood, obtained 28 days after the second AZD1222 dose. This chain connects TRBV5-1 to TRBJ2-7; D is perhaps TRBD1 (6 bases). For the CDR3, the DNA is TGCGCCAGCAGCCTCCGGGACACCAATTACGAGCAGTACTTC. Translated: CASSLRDTNYEQYF.